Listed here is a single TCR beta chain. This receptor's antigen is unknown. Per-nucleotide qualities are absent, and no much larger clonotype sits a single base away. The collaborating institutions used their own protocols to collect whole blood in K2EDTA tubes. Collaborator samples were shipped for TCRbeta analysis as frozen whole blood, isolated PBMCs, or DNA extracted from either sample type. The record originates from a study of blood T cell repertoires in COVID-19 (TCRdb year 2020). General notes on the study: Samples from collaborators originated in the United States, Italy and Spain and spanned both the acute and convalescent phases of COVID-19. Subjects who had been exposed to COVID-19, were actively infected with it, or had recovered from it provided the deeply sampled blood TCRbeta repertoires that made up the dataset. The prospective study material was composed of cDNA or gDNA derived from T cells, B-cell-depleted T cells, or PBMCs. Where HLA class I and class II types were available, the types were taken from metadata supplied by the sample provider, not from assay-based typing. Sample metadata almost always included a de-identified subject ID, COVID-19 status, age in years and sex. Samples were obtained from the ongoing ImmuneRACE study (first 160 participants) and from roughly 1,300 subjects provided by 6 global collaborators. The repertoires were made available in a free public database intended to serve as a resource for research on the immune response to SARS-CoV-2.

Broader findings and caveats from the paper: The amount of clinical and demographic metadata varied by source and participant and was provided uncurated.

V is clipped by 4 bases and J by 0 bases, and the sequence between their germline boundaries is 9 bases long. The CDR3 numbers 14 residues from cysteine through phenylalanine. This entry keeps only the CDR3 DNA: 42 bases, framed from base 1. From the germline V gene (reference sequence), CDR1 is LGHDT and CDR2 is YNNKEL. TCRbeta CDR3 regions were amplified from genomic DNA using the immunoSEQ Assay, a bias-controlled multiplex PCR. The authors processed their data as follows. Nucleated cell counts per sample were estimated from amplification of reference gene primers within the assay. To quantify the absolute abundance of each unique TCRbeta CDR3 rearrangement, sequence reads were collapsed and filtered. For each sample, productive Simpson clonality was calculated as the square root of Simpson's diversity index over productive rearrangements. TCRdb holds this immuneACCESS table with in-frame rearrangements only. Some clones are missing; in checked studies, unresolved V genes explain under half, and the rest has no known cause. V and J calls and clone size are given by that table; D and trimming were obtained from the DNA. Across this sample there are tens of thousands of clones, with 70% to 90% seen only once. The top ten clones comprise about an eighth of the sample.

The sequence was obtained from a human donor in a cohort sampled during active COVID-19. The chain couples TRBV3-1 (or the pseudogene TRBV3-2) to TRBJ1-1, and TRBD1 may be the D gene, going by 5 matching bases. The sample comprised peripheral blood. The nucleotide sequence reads TGTGCCAGCAGCCCAGGGAACATGAACACTGAAGCTTTCTTT. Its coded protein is CASSPGNMNTEAFF.